This T cell receptor (beta chain) was obtained from a study of cytomegalovirus exposure and HLA in healthy donors (dated by TCRdb to about 2017). For context, the study as a whole: In an earlier analysis of 587 of the donors, about 270 Gb of sequence data and 90 million to 120 million unique TCR beta sequences from 180 million or so T cells were reported. Roughly 300 gigabases of sequencing data and around 87 million unique TCR sequences were included in an early release covering about 600 HLA-typed donors. The genetic ancestry cluster associated with self-reported Caucasian donors included 80% to 90% of the 300 to 400 genotyped donors. The aim of the study was to test whether cataloging public T cell receptors could identify signatures of past pathogen exposure. The T cell repertoires of 550 to 850 subjects were profiled by immunosequencing and related to cytomegalovirus serostatus. In addition to the first cohort of 666 subjects, a separate validation cohort of approximately 130 different subjects was used. High-throughput TCR immunosequencing, statistical association of individual TCRs with disease status, and machine learning were combined to predict cytomegalovirus infection status. To study patterns of TCR occurrence, a later analysis re-analyzed previously published TCR beta repertoires from 650 to 750 donors and added high-resolution HLA genotyping. Rather than using new phenotypic data, the later analysis identified candidate immune exposures from TCR beta sequences and from how often those sequences occurred across donors. To decide whether each TCR beta V gene segment behaved as functional or pseudogenic, an earlier analysis of some 570 of the donors relied on high-throughput TCR beta sequencing. Donor age, sex, ethnicity and CMV serostatus were compiled alongside the repertoire data. A later genetic analysis took genome-wide SNP genotypes for 398 of the 666 donors and used that subset as a discovery cohort. Every repertoire in the discovery cohort had been generated on one and the same sequencing platform. HLA typing covered class I and class II loci at four-digit resolution. Typing coverage differed by locus: A, B, C, DRB1 and DQB1 were typed in roughly 620-630 donors, DQA1 in approximately 520, DPA1 in 606, and DPB1 in 400 to 480. Because of strong linkage in the cohort, four or five DR-DQ haplotypes were treated as single units for association and clustering. On average, around 200,000 unique TCR beta nucleotide sequences were sequenced per donor among 300 to 500 genotyped donors of the cohort, with 15% to 20% of those sequences being non-productive.

Overall study outcomes, separate from this receptor: A later analysis found that most CMV-associated TCR beta chains appeared HLA-restricted, with HLA associations seemingly driven largely by CMV exposure. The authors suggested that the approach could potentially be extended to other disease states and immunological phenotypes. Compared with the approximately 670-donor mean, donors in an Asian-associated ancestry cluster had fewer N-insertions in productive TCRs, according to a later genetic analysis. Cytomegalovirus status was reported to be diagnosed by the classifier with high specificity and sensitivity in both the original and validation cohorts. Across donors, most TCR sequences were observed very rarely, whereas some public TCRs were present in many individuals. Linkage disequilibrium might explain the correlated functional status among segregating V segments, but an unknown experimental factor could not be ruled out. A group of highly shared sequence variants was considered likely to be a technical artifact of the sequencing pipeline. Because counts were too low, 15 to 20 rarely observed V segments, including chromosome 9 orphons, were excluded from the earlier analysis of 500 to 700 of the donors. For the cohort, immune exposure information was limited to CMV serostatus. A total of about 150 TCR beta chains were listed by the study as associated with cytomegalovirus. A further reported finding was that TCR beta sequences accurately predicted the HLA-A and HLA-B alleles for most subjects in the first cohort. In a later analysis, TCR association rates were found to vary across HLA loci, with the most associated TCRs seen for DRB1 alleles and the fewest for HLA-C alleles. Because HLA typing was unavailable for some donors at each locus, only the typed subset was used in association tests. Broadly in line with IMGT annotations, most TCR beta V segments showed up in productive rearrangements about 90% or about 30% of the time in an earlier analysis of several hundred of the donors. Because the 87-base-pair reads could not distinguish some IMGT-functional V segments, including TRBV6-2 and TRBV6-3, those segments were excluded. In a later analysis, several top co-occurrence clusters were reported to appear linked to parvovirus B19, influenza, CMV and Epstein-Barr virus. Specific HLA alleles were associated with 15,000 to 20,000 TCR beta sequences at a false discovery rate of 0.05 in a later analysis. A later analysis found that HLA-associated TCR beta chains were more clonally expanded and had lower generation probabilities than equally common non-associated chains. V-gene and J-gene trimming of TCR beta chains was associated with a missense DCLRE1C variant in a later genetic analysis, and the association was replicated in an independent cohort. Presence/absence analyses assumed roughly uniform sequencing depth across donors, an assumption that may not hold. In vitro tests confirmed that a few of the cytomegalovirus-associated TCR beta chains recognize cytomegalovirus antigens. Assigning TCR associations to individual alleles was difficult when HLA alleles, especially DR and DQ, strongly co-occurred. In this cohort, only TCR beta chains were sequenced, and detectable features were limited by the absence of alpha or paired-chain data.

Libraries were prepared through the immunoSEQ multiplex PCR assay. For the multiplex PCR, a mixture combining 60 forward primers for TCR Vbeta segments and 13 reverse primers for TCR Jbeta segments was used. The CDR3 region of rearranged TCR beta genes was amplified from genomic DNA by a multiplex PCR assay. On the Illumina HiSeq System, the amplified TCR beta libraries were sequenced as 87-base-pair reads. From the authors' description of their analysis: A later analysis tallied roughly 80 million unique TCR beta chains across the 666 repertoires, and 10 million to 11 million of those chains were shared by two or more donors. A nearest-neighbor algorithm error-corrected the raw reads and collapsed the reads into unique sequences, merging closely related sequences to remove PCR and sequencing errors. Alignment of CDR3 sequences to IMGT reference sequences was used to assign V, D and J gene segments. For a sequence to be retained, a match of at least six nucleotides to both a V gene segment and a J gene segment was required. Rearrangements were called productive when the CDR3 lacked stop codons and stayed in frame with V and J; all others were non-productive. CDR3 was defined by IMGT convention, running from the second conserved V-encoded cysteine to the conserved J-encoded phenylalanine. The earlier analysis of around 640 of the donors excluded sequences that lacked an unambiguous match to a single V gene segment. In an earlier analysis of approximately 550 of the donors, V segments were called functional above 56.7% productive rearrangements and were called segregating when the between-donor standard deviation exceeded 5%. To diagnose cytomegalovirus status from the catalog of TCR beta chain sequences, a statistical classification framework was built. In a later analysis, TCR nucleotide sequences were compared against IMGT/GENE-DB human TR gene sequences so that V and J genes could be assigned. The TCRdist pipeline was used in a later analysis to assign CDR3 sequences and most-parsimonious VDJ recombination scenarios. A later analysis defined each TCR beta chain by its CDR3 amino acid sequence plus V-gene family, and excluded reads lacking a unique V-gene family. In a later analysis, several hundred highly shared, low-generation-probability nucleotide sequences were removed to address suspected cross-contamination and a sequencing artifact. A later analysis calculated a clonal expansion index for each public chain from normalized within-repertoire ranks of inferred template counts. In a later analysis, generation probabilities were computed with a VDJ recombination model fitted to out-of-frame rearrangements, and the resulting probabilities were checked against IGoR. In a later analysis, hypergeometric tests were used to score TCR-TCR, TCR-HLA and TCR-CMV co-occurrence, with a repertoire-size bias correction applied to TCR pairs. To estimate false discovery rates, a later analysis permuted the HLA or CMV assignments 20 times. In a later analysis, co-occurring TCRs were grouped using DBSCAN, with TCRdist sequence similarity added in when clustering inside HLA-allele-positive subsets. Repertoires with fewer than 30,000 or more than 120,000 public chains were left out of co-occurrence clustering, as were four to six repertoires with anomalous nucleotide sharing. TCRdb's version of the immuneACCESS table is confined to in-frame rearrangements and falls short of the full clone set. An unresolved V gene accounts for under half of the shortfall where checked; the remainder is of unknown origin. The V and J calls and the clone size are those of that table, but D and trimming were determined from the DNA. The sample table holds around 280,000 clones, of which approximately 90% were seen once. In total, the top ten clones hold approximately 2% of the sample.

The CDR3 contains 15 residues, cysteine and phenylalanine counted. The retained sequence is limited to the CDR3, 45 bases, with the frame set at the first base. Trimming removed 1 base from V and 4 bases from J; the gene matches leave 3 bases unexplained. From a lookup of the germline V gene, CDR1 and CDR2 are SGHVS and FQNEAQ. In total, 666 healthy bone marrow donors made up the cohort. Cohort members were all nominally healthy when sampled, although unrecorded immune exposures were likely present. The donor was CMV seronegative and belonged to the group of over 350 seronegative cohort members. Every donor gave a peripheral blood sample, and the peripheral blood mononuclear cells from that sample were used for TCR beta sequencing. Genomic DNA was extracted from the blood cell samples with the Qiagen DNeasy Blood Extraction Kit. A remark on this clone: Its antigen is currently not known. The record has no base qualities; no much larger clone is one base away.

Material: PBMCs. The sequence links TRBV7-8 to TRBJ2-3; 9 bases in the middle match TRBD2. This clonotype was obtained from a woman between 18 and 30 years old in good health and CMV-seronegative. CDR3 protein: CASSLVGGGADTQYF. The DNA sequence reads TGTGCCAGCAGCTTAGTGGGCGGGGGGGCAGATACGCAGTATTTT.